This T cell receptor beta chain was profiled in a study of CD8+CD57+ T cells in acquired aplastic anemia. Whole-study context: The DNA of sorted CD4+ and CD8+ cells averaged 3.2 ug. Approximately 10 million reads, on average, were obtained for CD4+ cells from healthy donors.

The TCR beta profiling, which covered VDJ combination and CDR3 sequence, was carried out using genomic DNA as the template. MiXCR, run by TCRdb on the reads, gives a single entry per CDR3 protein. The sample lists about 170,000 distinct CDR3 sequences; just under 65% were seen once. The CDR3 length is 15 residues. CDR1 and CDR2 from the germline V gene are MGHDK and SYGVNS. Whole-study results and caveats: Some 29 shared CD8+ CDR3s appeared highly expressed within patients' immunodominant clones. In CD8+ cells, Simpson's diversity showed no significant difference between patients and controls.

Comments on this clonotype: Its specificity is not known. One end of the junction varies from germline; a read error may be responsible.

This chain joins TRBV25-1 and TRBJ2-7; 9 positions agree with TRBD1. The sample taken for sequencing was sorted CD4+, CD8+, or CD8+CD57+ T cells (not recorded which) from PBMCs. This clonotype originated in a human donor in good health. The CDR3: CASSGRGTGYNEQSF. CDR3 in DNA: TGTGCCAGCAGTGGCCGGGGGACAGGGTACAATGAGCAGTCCTTC.